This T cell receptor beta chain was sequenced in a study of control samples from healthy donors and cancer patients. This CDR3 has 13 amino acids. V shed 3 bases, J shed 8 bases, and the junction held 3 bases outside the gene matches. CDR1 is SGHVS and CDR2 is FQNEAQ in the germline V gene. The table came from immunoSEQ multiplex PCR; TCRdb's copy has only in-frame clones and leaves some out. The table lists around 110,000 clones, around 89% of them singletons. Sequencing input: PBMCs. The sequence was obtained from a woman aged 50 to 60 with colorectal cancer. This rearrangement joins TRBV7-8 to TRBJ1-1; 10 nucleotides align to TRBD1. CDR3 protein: CASSLGTGEEAFF. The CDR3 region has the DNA TGTGCCAGCAGCTTGGGGACAGGGGAAGAAGCTTTCTTT.